Reported below is one T cell receptor beta chain. Its antigen is unknown. The method was immunoSEQ multiplex PCR; TCRdb's version includes in-frame clones alone and lacks a portion of them. The sample records over 20,000 clones, about nine tenths being singletons. The data were taken from a study of OX40 agonist ivuxolimab in advanced cancers. Broader study findings: Among patients with partial responses at 0.1-3.0 mg/kg, clonal expansion was among the lowest.

Trimming left V 1 base short and J 0 bases short, with 7 bases between. Germline V CDR1 and CDR2: SGHTA, FQGTGA. The CDR3 spans 15 residues. This TCR derives from an adult with an advanced solid tumor such as melanoma, head and neck, liver or kidney cancer. The specimen was CD4+ or CD8+ T cells sorted from blood, collected in a trial of the OX40 agonist ivuxolimab. This chain links TRBV7-3 with TRBJ2-1; D unclear. The CDR3 region is CASSLSHNSYNEQFF. The CDR3 DNA reads as TGTGCCAGCAGCTTAAGTCATAACTCCTACAATGAGCAGTTCTTC.